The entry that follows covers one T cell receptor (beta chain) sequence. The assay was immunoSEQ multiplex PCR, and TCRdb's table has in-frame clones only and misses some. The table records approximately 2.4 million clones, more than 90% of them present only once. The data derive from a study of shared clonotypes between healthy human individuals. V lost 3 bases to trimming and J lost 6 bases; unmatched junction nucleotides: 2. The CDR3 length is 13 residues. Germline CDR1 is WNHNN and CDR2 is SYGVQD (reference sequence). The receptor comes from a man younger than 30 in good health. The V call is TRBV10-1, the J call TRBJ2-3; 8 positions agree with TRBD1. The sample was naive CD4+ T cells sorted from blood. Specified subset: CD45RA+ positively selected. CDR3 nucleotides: TGCGCCAGCAGTGACAGGGGGCGGGATACGCAGTATTTT. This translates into CASSDRGRDTQYF.